These T cell receptor beta chains were read from a single sample in a study of OX40 agonist ivuxolimab in advanced cancers. Generated by immunoSEQ multiplex PCR, the TCRdb table keeps only in-frame clones and is missing some. The sample shows 57,000 or so clones, more than 90% of them seen only once. The specimen comprised CD4+ or CD8+ T cells sorted from blood, sampled in a trial of the OX40 agonist ivuxolimab. These receptors all come from an adult with an advanced solid tumor such as melanoma, head and neck, liver or kidney cancer. Each CDR3 is given with its conserved first and last residue. The order of the fields is D gene, J gene, clone size, V gene, CDR3 DNA, CDR3 protein. D genes are given only for firm matches. Size tells how often a clone was seen (once, few, many) or the class of an expanded clone, and some rows leave it out.

>.|TRBJ2-7|.|TRBV18
TGTGCCAGCTCACCTCAGGGGGCGGGGGCGGACTACGAGCAGTACTTC
CASSPQGAGADYEQYF
>.|TRBJ2-1|.|TRBV11-2
TGTGCCAGCAGCTTAGCGTTCCGTCTTGAGCAGTTCTTC
CASSLAFRLEQFF
>TRBD2|TRBJ2-2|.|TRBV5-8
TGTGCCAGCGGCACTAGCGGGGACACCGGGGAGCTGTTTTTT
CASGTSGDTGELFF
>.|TRBJ2-3|.|TRBV9
TGTGCCAGCAGCGTTCGGATGCACGCAGATACGCAGTATTTT
CASSVRMHADTQYF
>.|TRBJ2-5|.|TRBV5-4
TGTGCCAGCAGCGTAGGGAAAAAAGAGACCCAGTACTTC
CASSVGKKETQYF
>TRBD1|TRBJ1-1|.|TRBV6-1
TGTGCCAGCAGTGTGGGGACAGGGTGGTTGAACACTGAAGCTTTCTTT
CASSVGTGWLNTEAFF
>TRBD1|TRBJ1-5|.|TRBV19
TGTGCCAGTACCCCGACAGGGGGCAATCAGCCCCAGCATTTT
CASTPTGGNQPQHF
>.|TRBJ2-1|.|TRBV4-2
TGTGCCAGCAGCCAAGATAGAAAAATCAGTGATCGGGGCAATGAGCAGTTCTTC
CASSQDRKISDRGNEQFF
>.|TRBJ1-2|.|TRBV5-6
TGTGCCAGCAGCTTGGGAGGCAGCAACTATGGCTACACCTTC
CASSLGGSNYGYTF
>.|TRBJ1-2|.|TRBV5-5
TGTGCCAGCAGCTTAACGTCGGACTTTGGCAGCTCACCTAACTATGGCTACACCTTC
CASSLTSDFGSSPNYGYTF
>TRBD1|TRBJ2-2|.|TRBV19
TGTGCCAGTAGTACCCCGGGACAGGGATCCGGGGAGCTGTTTTTT
CASSTPGQGSGELFF
>TRBD1|TRBJ2-5|.|TRBV18
TGTGCCAGCTCACCATCGGGACAGCGGGAGACCCAGTACTTC
CASSPSGQRETQYF
>TRBD1|TRBJ1-3|.|TRBV28
TGTGCCAGCAGCCTTGGACAGGGTGGAAACACCATATATTTT
CASSLGQGGNTIYF
>TRBD2|TRBJ2-2|.|TRBV19
TGTGCCACCGGGAGGATGTTGGGGTTAGGCACCGGGGAGCTGTTTTTT
CATGRMLGLGTGELFF
>.|TRBJ2-5|.|TRBV5-1
TGCGCCAGCAGCTCACCAGACGGCCAAGAGACCCAGTACTTC
CASSSPDGQETQYF
>TRBD2|TRBJ2-7|.|TRBV11-3
TGTGCCAGCAGCTTGCTAGCGGGATTCTACGAGCAGTACTTC
CASSLLAGFYEQYF
>.|TRBJ2-1|.|TRBV6-5
TGTGCCAGCAGCTCTCCTAGCTCCTACAATGAGCAGTTCTTC
CASSSPSSYNEQFF
>TRBD2|TRBJ2-1|.|TRBV29-1
TGCAGCGAGATGAGCGGGACCTACAATGAGCAGTTCTTC
CSEMSGTYNEQFF
>.|TRBJ2-7|.|TRBV29-1
TGCAGCGCCCGACCCTTTGGCACCTCCTACGAGCAGTACTTC
CSARPFGTSYEQYF
>TRBD2|TRBJ2-7|.|TRBV9
TGTGCCAGCAGCGTAGCATTAGGGACTAGCTACGAGCAGTACTTC
CASSVALGTSYEQYF
>.|TRBJ1-2|once|TRBV6-6
TGTGCCAGCAGTTCAGGGTTCGGGACTAACTATGGCTACACCTTC
CASSSGFGTNYGYTF
>.|TRBJ2-5|.|TRBV5-6
TGTGCCAGCAGCCTAAGACCGGGAGAAGAGACCCAGTACTTC
CASSLRPGEETQYF
>.|TRBJ1-5|.|TRBV21-1
TGTGCCAGCAGCGGCTCTCAGCCCCAGCATTTT
CASSGSQPQHF
>.|TRBJ1-1|.|TRBV27
TGTGCCAGCAGACACCCGTTTATGGAGAACACTGAAGCTTTCTTT
CASRHPFMENTEAFF
>.|TRBJ2-5|.|TRBV7-7
TGTGCTAGCAGCTTTAACGTTCAAGAGACCCAGTACTTC
CASSFNVQETQYF
>.|TRBJ2-5|.|TRBV2
TGTGCCAGCAGTGAATCGGAGACCCAGTACTTC
CASSESETQYF
>TRBD1|TRBJ2-1|.|TRBV5-4
TGTGCCAGCAGCTTGGCCGGGACAGTCTCCTACAATGAGCAGTTCTTC
CASSLAGTVSYNEQFF
>.|TRBJ1-1|.|TRBV30
TGTGCCTGGAGGGAATTAGCGGGACTGATGAACACTGAAGCTTTCTTT
CAWRELAGLMNTEAFF
>TRBD1|TRBJ1-4|.|TRBV11-2
TGTGCCAGCAGCGCATGGACAGGGGCGTCGGGAGAACTGTTTTTT
CASSAWTGASGELFF
>.|TRBJ2-3|.|TRBV2
TGTGCCAGCAGGCGAGACACAGATACGCAGTATTTT
CASRRDTDTQYF
>.|TRBJ1-2|.|TRBV11-2
TGTGCCAGCAGACTGCAAGGGGCTGGCTATGGCTACACCTTC
CASRLQGAGYGYTF
>TRBD2|TRBJ2-3|.|TRBV2
TGTGCCAGCCGGGGGGGCACAGATACGCAGTATTTT
CASRGGTDTQYF
>.|TRBJ1-2|.|TRBV9
TGTGCCAGCAGCGTAGTGCCGGATAACTATGGCTACACCTTC
CASSVVPDNYGYTF
>TRBD2|TRBJ2-7|few|TRBV29-1
TGCAGCGGCGGGGGACGGCCGGGCGAGCAGTACTTC
CSGGGRPGEQYF
>.|TRBJ1-3|.|TRBV5-1
TGCGCCAGCAGCTCCGCCAACACCATATATTTT
CASSSANTIYF